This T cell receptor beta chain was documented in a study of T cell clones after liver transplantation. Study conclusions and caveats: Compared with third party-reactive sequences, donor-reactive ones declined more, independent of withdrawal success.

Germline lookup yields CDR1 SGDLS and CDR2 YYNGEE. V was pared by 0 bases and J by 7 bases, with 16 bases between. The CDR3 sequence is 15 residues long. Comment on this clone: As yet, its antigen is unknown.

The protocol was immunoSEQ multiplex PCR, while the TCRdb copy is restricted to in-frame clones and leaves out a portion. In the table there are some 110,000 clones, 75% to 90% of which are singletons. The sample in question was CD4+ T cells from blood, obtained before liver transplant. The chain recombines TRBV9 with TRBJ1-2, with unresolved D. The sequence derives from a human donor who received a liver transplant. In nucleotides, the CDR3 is TGTGCCAGCAGCGTAGTCGCGGAGACCTTAGGTGGCTACACCTTC. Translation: CASSVVAETLGGYTF.